This T cell receptor (beta chain) was sequenced during a study of Ad26.COV2.S vaccination and SARS-CoV-2 variants. Study-wide background: Intramuscular Ad26.COV2.S at 5x10^10 or 1x10^11 viral particles.

Sequencing used immunoSEQ multiplex PCR; TCRdb keeps in-frame clones, though not all of them. The data hold around 250,000 clones, with approximately 88% observed a single time. Study-level findings and limits: From the TCR breadth and depth analyses, total T cell responses may have been underestimated.

With 8 bases clipped from V and 6 bases from J, the junction kept 7 bases outside the gene matches. This CDR3 is built from 12 residues. The germline gives CDR1 MDHEN, CDR2 SYDVKM. Treatment noted: roughly 20 received Ad26.COV2.S at low or high dose, single or two shots; a few received placebo; per-sample allocation not given. Material that was analyzed had been drawn on day 63 after the first vaccine or placebo injection. This vaccine is an Ad26 vector that expresses the Wuhan-strain SARS-CoV-2 spike. This clone was counted ten times or more. Its antigen is unidentified. This chain connects TRBV28 to TRBJ2-7; 7 nucleotides match TRBD1. The receptor was isolated from a person between 18 and 65 years old who received the Ad26.COV2.S COVID-19 vaccine or a placebo. Sample: peripheral blood, taken in a trial of Ad26.COV2.S vaccine versus placebo. The CDR3 reads CASDREGVEQYF. CDR3 nucleotides: TGTGCCAGCGACAGGGAAGGAGTCGAGCAGTACTTC.